The source of this TCR beta chain is a study of siplizumab effects on memory and regulatory T cells. Findings of the study overall: Confirmatory evidence of suppressive function in proliferating siplizumab-culture Tregs was not obtained. The study found naive T cells seemingly more diverse than memory cells and seemingly major alloresponse contributors. Unstimulated subset assignment was obtained for only a minor fraction of alloreactive clones.

Naive, memory, effector memory and TEMRA subsets, all unstimulated, were sequenced in three donor pairs. V was trimmed by 7 bases and J by 4 bases, leaving 13 bases between them. CDR3 length: 12 amino acids. CDR1 is SQVTM and CDR2 is ANQGSEA in the germline V gene. Comment on this clone: Its specificity is not known.

Assay: immunoSEQ multiplex PCR; the TCRdb copy retains only in-frame clones and omits some. The sample carries under 70,000 clones, about 80% recorded once. Sequencing was done on a sample of memory CD4+ T cells sorted from blood. The chain uses TRBV29-1 and TRBJ1-2; D gene uncertain. This TCR derives from a human donor in good health. CDR3 residues: CSGDTERYGYTF. The CDR3 DNA is TGCAGCGGCGACACGGAACGCTATGGCTACACCTTC.